This TCR beta chain stems from a study of blood T cell repertoires in COVID-19. Study information: Samples representing acute and convalescent COVID-19 were sourced from the United States, Italy and Spain.

Germline lookup yields CDR1 SGHRS and CDR2 YFSETQ. J lost 3 bases, V lost 8 bases, and 7 bases had no gene match. The CDR3 contains 14 residues. Measured with immunoSEQ multiplex PCR; TCRdb has only the in-frame clones, and not every one. Seen here are some 240,000 clones, about nine tenths observed once, and the top ten hold around 6.9%. The clonotype originates from a man in his sixties who had recovered from COVID-19. This rearrangement joins TRBV5-1 to TRBJ1-2, with 10 nucleotides matching TRBD1. Material: peripheral blood. DNA of the CDR3: TGCGCCAGTCGACAGGGGGCGAATGACTATGGCTACACCTTC. Encoded protein: CASRQGANDYGYTF.